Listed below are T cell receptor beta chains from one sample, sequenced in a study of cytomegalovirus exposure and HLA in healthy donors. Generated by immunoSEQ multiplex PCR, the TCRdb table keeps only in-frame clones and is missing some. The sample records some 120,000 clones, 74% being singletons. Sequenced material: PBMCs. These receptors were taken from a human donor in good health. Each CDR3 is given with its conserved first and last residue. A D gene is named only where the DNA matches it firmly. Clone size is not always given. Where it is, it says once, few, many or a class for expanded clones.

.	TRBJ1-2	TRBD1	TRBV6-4	CASSERQGDLSGYTF	TGTGCCAGCAGTGAACGACAGGGAGACCTCTCTGGCTACACCTTC
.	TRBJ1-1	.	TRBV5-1	CASTPQGNTEAFF	TGCGCCAGCACTCCGCAGGGGAACACTGAAGCTTTCTTT
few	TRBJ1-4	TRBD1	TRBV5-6	CASSTRTGTREKLFF	TGTGCCAGCAGCACACGGACAGGGACGAGAGAAAAACTGTTTTTT
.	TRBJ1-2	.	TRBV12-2	CASRPVIAGGYTF	TGTGCAAGTCGTCCGGTAATCGCCGGTGGCTACACCTTC
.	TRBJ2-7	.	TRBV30	CAWSVAYEQYF	TGTGCCTGGAGTGTTGCGTACGAGCAGTACTTC
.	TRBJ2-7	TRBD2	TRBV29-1	CSVAGLAESSYEQYF	TGCAGCGTTGCGGGACTAGCAGAGAGCTCCTACGAGCAGTACTTC
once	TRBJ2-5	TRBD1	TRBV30	CAWSGSDRAQETQYF	TGTGCCTGGAGTGGCTCCGACAGGGCCCAAGAGACCCAGTACTTC
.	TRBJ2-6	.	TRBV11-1	CASSLRGRGFISGANVLTF	TGTGCCAGCAGCTTACGTGGCAGGGGATTTATCTCTGGGGCCAACGTCCTGACTTTC
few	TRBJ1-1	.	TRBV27	CASRIRTALNTEAFF	TGTGCCAGCAGAATAAGGACAGCCCTGAACACTGAAGCTTTCTTT
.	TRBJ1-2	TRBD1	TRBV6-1	CASSKGTGSNYGYTF	TGTGCCAGCAGTAAAGGGACAGGTTCTAACTATGGCTACACCTTC
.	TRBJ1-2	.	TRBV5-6	CASSLIQDYGYTF	TGTGCCAGCAGCTTGATACAAGACTATGGCTACACCTTC
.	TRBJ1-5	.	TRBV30	CAWRAGDGQPQHF	TGTGCCTGGAGAGCGGGGGATGGACAGCCCCAGCATTTT
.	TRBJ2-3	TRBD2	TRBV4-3	CASSQDRTSGDTQYF	TGCGCCAGCAGCCAAGATCGGACTAGCGGAGATACGCAGTATTTT
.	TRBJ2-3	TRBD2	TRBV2	CASSDRLAGVGTQYF	TGTGCCAGCAGTGATAGACTAGCGGGGGTTGGGACGCAGTATTTT
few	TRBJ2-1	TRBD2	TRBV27	CASSPRLAGVYNEQFF	TGTGCCAGCAGTCCGCGACTAGCGGGAGTGTACAATGAGCAGTTCTTC
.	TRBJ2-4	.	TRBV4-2	CASSQDWAGVAKNIQYF	TGTGCCAGCAGCCAAGATTGGGCCGGGGTAGCCAAAAACATTCAGTACTTC
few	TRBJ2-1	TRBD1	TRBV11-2	CASSSDRKRWATYNEQFF	TGTGCCAGCAGCTCGGACAGGAAACGTTGGGCAACCTACAATGAGCAGTTCTTC
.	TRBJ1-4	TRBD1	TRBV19	CASSGGAILNREKLFF	TGTGCCAGCTCAGGGGGCGCGATCCTCAACCGGGAAAAACTGTTTTTT
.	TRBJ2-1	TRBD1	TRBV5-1	CASSYPTGLTQQAIKTQFF	TGCGCCAGCAGCTATCCGACAGGGTTGACCCAACAGGCCATCAAAACGCAGTTCTTC
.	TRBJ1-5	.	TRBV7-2	CASSLGLNQPQHF	TGTGCCAGCAGCTTAGGGCTCAATCAGCCCCAGCATTTT
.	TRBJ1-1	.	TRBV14	CASSQGGLRVSTEAFF	TGTGCCAGCAGCCAAGGGGGTCTGAGGGTTAGCACTGAAGCTTTCTTT
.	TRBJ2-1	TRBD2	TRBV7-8	CASSPWGSGGVGQFF	TGTGCCAGCAGCCCCTGGGGTAGCGGGGGGGTGGGGCAGTTCTTC
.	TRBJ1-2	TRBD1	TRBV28	CASSLSTGLNYGYTF	TGTGCCAGCAGTTTGTCGACAGGGCTGAACTATGGCTACACCTTC
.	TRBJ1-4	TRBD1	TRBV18	CASSPPDRGYEKLFF	TGTGCCAGCTCACCACCGGACAGGGGATATGAAAAACTGTTTTTT